The clone carrying this T cell receptor (beta chain) has ten or more counts. The antigen is undetermined. J gave up 5 bases and V 4 bases, and 9 bases lay outside the gene matches. Germline values: CDR1 MDHEN, CDR2 SYDVKM. The CDR3 contains 15 residues. The data derive from a study of early T cells in non-severe SARS-CoV-2 infection. Looking at the study overall: Bulk RNA from unsorted whole blood was sequenced; chains were unpaired.

Each cDNA molecule carried a unique molecular identifier. Each CDR3 protein gets one entry after TCRdb re-called the 5' RACE reads with MiXCR. The sample yields some 77,000 distinct CDR3 sequences, over 4% seen once. Overall study findings and caveats: Matching against VDJdb likely underestimated virus-specific expansions, favoring anti-spike CD8.

The sequencing used whole blood, collected at baseline. The sequence derives from an adult who was a healthcare worker with PCR-confirmed SARS-CoV-2 infection or an uninfected control (not recorded which). The rearrangement uses TRBV28 and TRBJ1-2; 8 nucleotides agree with TRBD1. In DNA form, the CDR3 reads TGTGCCAGCAGTTCTTCCGGGACAGGTTCTTATGGCTACACCTTC. It yields the protein CASSSSGTGSYGYTF.